This TCR beta chain was retrieved from a study of cytomegalovirus exposure and HLA in healthy donors. V was shortened by 7 bases and J by 1 base, with 19 bases between the two germline ends. The CDR3 runs to 16 residues. Germline values: CDR1 MNHNY, CDR2 SVGAGI (reference sequence). TCRdb's table, derived via immunoSEQ multiplex PCR, lists solely in-frame clones and lacks some. The table lists some 150,000 clones, roughly 87% of them singletons. The receptor's source is a man between 18 and 29 years old in good health and CMV-seropositive. The sequencing sample was made of PBMCs. The genes are TRBV6-6 and TRBJ1-1, with D uncertain. The CDR3 nucleotides are TGTGCCAGCACCCGCGATCCGTCCGGTCCGAACACTGAAGCTTTCTTT. Residues: CASTRDPSGPNTEAFF.